This entry features one TCR beta chain sequence. Its specificity is unknown. This entry comes from a study of graft-versus-host responses after intestinal transplantation. Background on the study: The transplants performed in recipients were multivisceral, liver-intestinal, or isolated intestinal. Tacrolimus plus steroids were given to all recipients for roughly three years, preceded by anti-thymocyte globulin induction. Study-wide results and limits: The marrow of recipients harbored GvH clones, and ileum or blood showed some of them first.

The CDR3 has 14 residues. Germline CDR1 is MGHRA and CDR2 is YSYEKL. Trimming at V came to 0 bases and at J to 5 bases, leaving 3 bases not matched to a gene. Here immunoSEQ multiplex PCR was the method, and the copy in TCRdb shows in-frame clones only, minus some. The table includes 27,000 or so clones, 82% detected once. The sequenced sample was unstimulated CD4+ T cells sorted from spleen or lymph node cells, obtained before intestinal transplant. This chain connects TRBV4-1 to TRBJ2-7, with TRBD2 matching over 8 bases. The source is a human donor who received an intestinal transplant. CDR3 bases: TGCGCCAGCAGCCAAGAGGGCGGGAGGAACGAGCAGTACTTC. Translation gives CASSQEGGRNEQYF.